These 17 T cell receptor beta chains were all obtained from the same sample, sequenced in a study of cytomegalovirus exposure and HLA in healthy donors. The PCR used 60 Vbeta and 13 Jbeta primers. Generated by immunoSEQ multiplex PCR, the TCRdb table keeps only in-frame clones and is missing some. Among about 100,000 clones listed, under 80% were seen once. The sequenced material came from PBMCs. The receptors originated from a young woman in good health and CMV-seropositive.

This chain connects TRBV5-4 to TRBJ1-4; 11 bases agree with TRBD1. CDR1 SGHNT and CDR2 YYREEE come from the germline V gene (reference sequence). This CDR3 is built from 14 residues. The V gene end was trimmed by 3 bases and the J gene end by 7 bases; junction bases not matched to a gene: 2. CDR3 residues: CASSSGQGGEKLFF. The CDR3 DNA is TGTGCCAGCAGCTCGGGACAGGGGGGTGAAAAACTGTTTTTT. Combining the CDR3 with reference TRBV5-4 and TRBJ1-4 gives the whole variable domain ETGVTQSPTHLIKTRGQQVTLRCSSQSGHNTVSWYQQALGQGPQFIFQYYREEENGRGNFPPRFSGLQFPNYSSELNVNALELDDSALYLCASSSGQGGEKLFFGSGTQLSVL.

This chain joins TRBV5-1 and TRBJ1-4; perhaps TRBD1 as D (5 bases). The V end was cut by 3 bases, the J end by 0 bases, with 15 bases between. The CDR3 is 17 amino acids. Looked up from germline, CDR1 is SGHRS and CDR2 is YFSETQ. CDR3 in amino acids: CASSWARDSTTNEKLFF. The CDR3 DNA reads as TGCGCCAGCAGCTGGGCCAGGGATTCAACAACTAATGAAAAACTGTTTTTT.

A few counts support this clone. The chain employs TRBV18 and TRBJ1-1; 9 bases are shared with TRBD1. This CDR3 is built from 15 residues. The V gene's germline CDR1 is KGHSH and CDR2 LQKENI. The V segment lost 3 bases and the J segment 5 bases; nucleotides outside the gene matches: 7. The CDR3 sequence: CASSPRTGEPTEAFF. The CDR3, as DNA: TGTGCCAGCTCACCGCGGACAGGGGAACCGACTGAAGCTTTCTTT.

This clone was seen a single time. This chain connects TRBV9 to TRBJ1-2, with 7 bases aligning to TRBD1. Germline V gene lookup returns CDR1 SGDLS and CDR2 YYNGEE. CDR3 size: 13 residues. The trim removed 0 bases at V and 8 bases at J, leaving 4 bases unmatched. The CDR3 protein is CASSVEGARGYTF. In DNA form, the CDR3 reads TGTGCCAGCAGCGTAGAGGGGGCTAGGGGCTACACCTTC.

This rearrangement joins TRBV19 to TRBJ2-3; a possible D gene is TRBD2 (5 bases). The CDR3 has 14 amino acids. CDR1 and CDR2 from the germline V gene are LNHDA and SQIVND (reference sequence). With 5 bases removed from V and 4 bases from J, the gap between germline ends came to 13 bases. CDR3 sequence (DNA): TGTGCCAGTAGTGCGGGCCCCTGGGCAGATACGCAGTATTTT. This sequence encodes CASSAGPWADTQYF.

The genes are TRBV18 and TRBJ2-7, with TRBD2 matching over 7 bases. The V and J ends lost 1 base and 3 bases, in that order; junction bases with no gene match: 3. This CDR3 is 14 amino acids long. CDR1 KGHSH and CDR2 LQKENI come from the germline V gene. The chain's CDR3 is CASSPQTSSYEQYF. The DNA of the CDR3 is TGTGCCAGCTCACCACAGACTAGCAGCTACGAGCAGTACTTC.

The chain couples TRBV6-4 to TRBJ2-1; D gene uncertain. This CDR3 has 15 residues. V lost 2 bases and J 0 bases, leaving 8 bases between the germline ends. Germline-derived CDR1 and CDR2 are MRHNA and SNTAGT. The CDR3 DNA sequence: TGTGCCAGCAGTGACCAGGCAGGCTCCTACAATGAGCAGTTCTTC. As protein: CASSDQAGSYNEQFF.

V is TRBV27 and J is TRBJ2-7; 7 positions match TRBD1. The V gene's germline CDR1 is MNHEY and CDR2 SMNVEV (reference sequence). The CDR3 runs to 15 residues. Losses at the gene ends were 7 bases for V and 0 bases for J; bases not matched to a gene: 9. The CDR3 DNA reads TGTGCCAGCACCCTCGCTGCAGGGGGCTCCTACGAGCAGTACTTC. Its translation is CASTLAAGGSYEQYF.

The chain couples TRBV19 to TRBJ2-7; 8 nucleotides match TRBD1. Germline V gene data show CDR1 as LNHDA and CDR2 as SQIVND (reference sequence). Losses at the gene ends were 6 bases for V and 0 bases for J; bases not matched to a gene: 10. CDR3 size: 16 residues. CDR3: CASRDRASSGSYEQYF. CDR3 DNA: TGTGCCAGTAGGGACAGGGCTAGCTCAGGCTCCTACGAGCAGTACTTC.

The DNA for the CDR3 is TGTGCCAGCACCGACCCCAGGGACACCGGGGAGCTGTTTTTT. It specifies CASTDPRDTGELFF. The chain has TRBV25-1 and TRBJ2-2, with D tentatively TRBD1 (5 bases). The CDR3 has 14 amino acids. The germline gives CDR1 MGHDK, CDR2 SYGVNS. V lost 7 bases and J 3 bases, leaving 12 bases between the germline ends.

This chain joins TRBV5-1 and TRBJ1-4; D is possibly TRBD1 (5 bases). Trimming took off 4 bases at V and 14 bases at J, with 27 bases between the two ends. This CDR3 comprises 16 residues. Germline CDR1 is SGHRS and CDR2 is YFSETQ. CDR3 DNA: TGCGCCAGCAGCGGGGGGTTGAACGACAGCCCCCCGGTTCTGTTTTTT. Translating it yields CASSGGLNDSPPVLFF.

Details on this clone: A much larger clonotype is one base distant, so this may be a read error. The gene calls are TRBV28 and TRBJ2-1, with D hard to call. CDR1 and CDR2 from the germline V gene are MDHEN and SYDVKM. This CDR3 region has 11 residues. V lost 6 bases and J lost 5, with 5 bases in between. The CDR3: CASSSDNEQFF. Here the CDR3 DNA reads TGTGCCAGCAGCTCAGACAATGAGCAGTTCTTC.

The rearrangement joins TRBV19 to TRBJ1-1; unclear D gene. V lost 6 bases and J lost 4, with 12 bases in between. CDR1 is LNHDA, CDR2 SQIVND, per germline (reference sequence). The CDR3 totals 13 residues. CDR3 region: CASRAPGGTEAFF. CDR3 bases: TGTGCCAGTAGAGCCCCGGGTGGCACTGAAGCTTTCTTT.

The gene calls are TRBV7-3 and TRBJ2-3; TRBD1 matches 7 bases. The CDR3 length is 14 residues. The germline V gene has CDR1 SGHTA and CDR2 FQGTGA. The J segment lost 2 bases and the V segment lost 5 bases, leaving 4 bases of the junction unmatched. Written as DNA, the CDR3 is TGTGCCAGCAGCCGGACAGGAGTCACAGATACGCAGTATTTT. Protein sequence: CASSRTGVTDTQYF.

The chain has TRBV4-1 and TRBJ2-3; 7 positions agree with TRBD2. The CDR3 length is 15 residues. Germline lookup yields CDR1 MGHRA and CDR2 YSYEKL. The junction had 4 bases not matched to a gene; V was cut back by 2 bases and J by 2 bases. The CDR3 bases are TGCGCCAGCAGCCAACCTAGCGGTGACACAGATACGCAGTATTTT. It is translated as CASSQPSGDTDTQYF.

The V gene is TRBV29-1, the J gene TRBJ1-4; 9 bases line up with TRBD1. The ends lost 6 bases at V and 8 bases at J; junction bases unmatched: 7. CDR1 is SQVTM, CDR2 ANQGSEA, per germline. This CDR3 has 13 residues. CDR3 loop: CSVGDRAREKLFF. CDR3 nucleotide sequence: TGCAGCGTGGGGGACAGGGCTAGAGAAAAACTGTTTTTT.

The chain employs TRBV25-1 and TRBJ1-2; D may be TRBD1 (5 bases). V gave up 4 bases and J gave up 3 bases, with 9 bases separating them. This CDR3 contains 13 residues. CDR1 is MGHDK and CDR2 is SYGVNS in the germline V gene. For the CDR3, the DNA is TGTGCCAGCAGTGTTGGAGGGGACTATGGCTACACCTTC. As protein: CASSVGGDYGYTF.